Below, 9 T cell receptor beta chains from the same sample are listed, as sequenced in a study of neoadjuvant anti-PD-1 for oral cavity cancer. Repertoires were generated with immunoSEQ multiplex PCR, while TCRdb's copy carries only in-frame clones and drops some. Among approximately 42,000 clones, about three quarters were seen once, and the ten largest hold 4.5% to 5%. Time point: after neoadjuvant nivolumab, at surgical resection. This sample comprised PBMCs, obtained after nivolumab (anti-PD-1) treatment. The receptors come from a person aged 40 to 85 with oral cavity squamous cell carcinoma.

The V and J genes are TRBV12-5 and TRBJ1-1; 7 nucleotides align to TRBD1. This CDR3 contains 16 residues. Germline CDR1 LGHNT, CDR2 FRNRAP. After removal of 1 base from V and 3 bases from J, the junction contained 8 bases not matched to a gene. CDR3 nucleotides: TGTGCTAGTGGTTTGGGCCTACAGGGGAGGGACACTGAAGCTTTCTTT. Amino acids: CASGLGLQGRDTEAFF.

The V and J genes are TRBV5-6 and TRBJ2-2, with D unresolved. CDR1 is SGHDT and CDR2 is YYEEEE in the germline V gene. The ends were cut back, 0 bases at V and 6 bases at J, with 12 bases in the middle. The length of the CDR3 is 15 residues. CDR3 amino acids: CASSLAALMAGELFF. CDR3 bases: TGTGCCAGCAGCTTGGCCGCCCTTATGGCCGGGGAGCTGTTTTTT.

The J gene is TRBJ2-1, the V gene TRBV29-1, with a weak D call TRBD2 (6 bases). The CDR3 has 14 amino acids. V lost 6 bases, J lost 2 bases, and 14 bases lay in between. The V gene's germline CDR1 is SQVTM and CDR2 ANQGSEA. The CDR3: CSVLSGGAYNEQFF. The CDR3 coding sequence is TGCAGCGTCCTTAGCGGAGGCGCCTACAATGAGCAGTTCTTC.

This clone is judged medium-sized (0.01 to 0.1%). The chain has TRBV11-3 and TRBJ2-7, with TRBD2 as a possible D gene (6 bases). Between the trimmed V and J ends, which lost 5 bases and 5 bases, there was a span of 13 bases. This CDR3 spans 13 amino acids. Germline lookup yields CDR1 SGHNT and CDR2 YENEEA. The CDR3 sequence: CASSGLEGHEQYF. The CDR3 DNA reads as TGTGCCAGCAGCGGGCTGGAGGGGCACGAGCAGTACTTC.

The chain joins TRBV5-1 to TRBJ1-5; D is perhaps TRBD1 (5 bases). The V gene's germline CDR1 is SGHRS and CDR2 YFSETQ. The CDR3 runs 13 residues. Trimming stripped 0 bases from V and 5 bases from J, with 6 bases between. CDR3 amino acids: CASSLAGDQPQHF. The CDR3 coding sequence is TGCGCCAGCAGCTTGGCGGGGGATCAGCCCCAGCATTTT. Based on the CDR3 plus reference TRBV5-1 and TRBJ1-5, the full variable domain is KAGVTQTPRYLIKTRGQQVTLSCSPISGHRSVSWYQQTPGQGLQFLFEYFSETQRNKGNFPGRFSGRQFSNSRSEMNVSTLELGDSALYLCASSLAGDQPQHFGDGTRLSIL.

On this clone: Other DNA variants within this sample encode the same CDR3. This rearrangement joins TRBV30 to TRBJ2-5, with D possibly TRBD2 on 6 matching bases. This CDR3 region has 12 residues. CDR1 is GTSNPN, CDR2 SVGIG, per germline (reference sequence). Between the trimmed V and J ends, which lost 2 bases and 5 bases, there was a span of 9 bases. The CDR3 reads CAWSSGGETQYF. The CDR3 nucleotides read TGTGCCTGGAGTTCCGGAGGGGAGACCCAGTACTTC. Full variable domain (rest looked up from reference TRBV30 and TRBJ2-5): SQTIHQWPATLVQPVGSPLSLECTVEGTSNPNLYWYRQAAGRGLQLLFYSVGIGQISSEVPQNLSASRPQDRQFILSSKKLLLSDSGFYLCAWSSGGETQYFGPGTRLLVL.

This clone has a handful of counts. The chain carries TRBV4-2 and TRBJ2-7; 10 nucleotides line up with TRBD2. V dropped 1 base and J dropped 3; count of bases not matched to a gene: 3. This CDR3 region has 15 residues. The germline V gene encodes CDR1 LGHNA and CDR2 YNFKEQ. DNA of the CDR3: TGTGCCAGCAGCCAAGCAGCTAGCGGGGGCTACGAGCAGTACTTC. Its translation: CASSQAASGGYEQYF.

The chain carries TRBV25-1 and TRBJ2-5; TRBD1 aligns across 7 bases. Losses at the gene ends were 5 bases for V and 1 base for J; bases not matched to a gene: 4. CDR1 is MGHDK, CDR2 SYGVNS, per germline. The CDR3 is 14 amino acids. CDR3 in amino acids: CASSQGQFQETQYF. CDR3 nucleotides: TGTGCCAGCAGTCAGGGACAGTTCCAAGAGACCCAGTACTTC.

The chain joins TRBV6-6 to TRBJ1-5, with 11 bases identical to TRBD1. V lost 6 bases to trimming and J lost 4 bases; unmatched junction nucleotides: 2. This CDR3 has 14 amino acids. Looked up from germline, CDR1 is MNHNY and CDR2 is SVGAGI (reference sequence). CDR3 nucleotide sequence: TGTGCCAGCAGCGGGACAGGGGGTAATCAGCCCCAGCATTTT. Protein: CASSGTGGNQPQHF.